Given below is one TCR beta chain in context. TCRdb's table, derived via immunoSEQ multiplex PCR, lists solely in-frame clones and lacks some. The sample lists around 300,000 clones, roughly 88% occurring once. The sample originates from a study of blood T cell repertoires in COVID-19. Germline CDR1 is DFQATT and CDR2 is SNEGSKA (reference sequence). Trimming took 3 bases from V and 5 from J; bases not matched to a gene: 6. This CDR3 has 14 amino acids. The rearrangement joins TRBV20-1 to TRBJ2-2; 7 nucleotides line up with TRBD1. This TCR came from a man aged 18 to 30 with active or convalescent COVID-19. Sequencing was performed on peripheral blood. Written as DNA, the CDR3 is TGCAGTGCTAGTCGAGGGGGCGCGACCGGGGAGCTGTTTTTT. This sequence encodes CSASRGGATGELFF.